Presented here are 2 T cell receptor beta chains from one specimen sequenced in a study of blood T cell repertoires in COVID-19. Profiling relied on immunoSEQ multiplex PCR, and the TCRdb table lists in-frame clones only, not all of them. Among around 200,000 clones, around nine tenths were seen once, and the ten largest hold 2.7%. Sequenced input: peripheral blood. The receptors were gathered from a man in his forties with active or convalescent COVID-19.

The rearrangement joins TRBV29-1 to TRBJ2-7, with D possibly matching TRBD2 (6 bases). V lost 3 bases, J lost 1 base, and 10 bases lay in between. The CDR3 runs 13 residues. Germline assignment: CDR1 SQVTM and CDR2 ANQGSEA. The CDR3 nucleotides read TGCAGCGTTGACGTGGGGGGATCCTACGAGCAGTACTTC. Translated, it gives CSVDVGGSYEQYF.

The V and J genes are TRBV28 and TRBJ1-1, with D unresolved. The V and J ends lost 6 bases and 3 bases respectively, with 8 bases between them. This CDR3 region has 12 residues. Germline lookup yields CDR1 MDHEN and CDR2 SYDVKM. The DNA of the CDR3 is TGTGCCAGCAGGGACTGGGACACTGAAGCTTTCTTT. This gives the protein CASRDWDTEAFF.